These 26 T cell receptor beta chains were sequenced from one sample in a study of T cell responses to AZD1222 COVID-19 vaccine. The method was immunoSEQ multiplex PCR; TCRdb's version includes in-frame clones alone and lacks a portion of them. The sample lists 57,000 or so clones; around 83% were seen once. The sequencing here drew on peripheral blood, taken on day 0 of MenACWY control vaccination. These receptors were obtained from an adult in good health.

The CDR3 region has the DNA TGTGCCAGCAGCTTAAGCAGGGCGGAATTTTATGGCTACACCTTC. Translation: CASSLSRAEFYGYTF. The chain joins TRBV7-9 to TRBJ1-2, with D possibly matching TRBD1 (5 bases). In germline, CDR1 is SEHNR, CDR2 FQNEAQ (reference sequence). V was trimmed by 2 bases and J by 5 bases, leaving 15 bases between them. The CDR3 is 15 residues long.

V is TRBV12-3 or TRBV12-4 and J is TRBJ1-3, with no clear D. This CDR3 has 13 amino acids. The V end lost 3 bases, the J end lost 2 bases, and 5 bases lay between the germline ends. DNA of the CDR3: TGTGCCAGCAGTTTCGGGACTGGAAACACCATATATTTT. This encodes CASSFGTGNTIYF.

This clone has just a few counts. This chain connects TRBV13 to TRBJ1-1; D uncertain. V lost 0 bases and J 4 bases, leaving 0 bases between the germline ends. The V gene's germline CDR1 is PRHDT and CDR2 FYEKMQ (reference sequence). The CDR3 is made up of 11 amino acids. CDR3 bases: TGTGCCAGCAGCTTAGGCACTGAAGCTTTCTTT. Encoded protein: CASSLGTEAFF.

The gene calls are TRBV6-5 and TRBJ2-3, with a tentative D call TRBD2 (6 bases). The CDR3 runs 15 residues. Germline V gene sequence: CDR1 MNHEY, CDR2 SVGAGI. The V and J ends lost 2 bases and 0 bases respectively, with 9 bases between them. The CDR3 nucleotides read TGTGCCAGCAGTTACGTCGGGGGAAGCACAGATACGCAGTATTTT. Residues: CASSYVGGSTDTQYF.

The genes are TRBV12-3 or TRBV12-4 and TRBJ2-7; D is ambiguous. The CDR3 loop spans 13 amino acids. Trimming took off 6 bases at V and 4 bases at J, with 13 bases between the two ends. CDR3 sequence reads: CASSPLVDYEQYF. For the CDR3, the DNA is TGTGCCAGCAGCCCGCTCGTGGATTACGAGCAGTACTTC.

This sequence joins TRBV7-9 and TRBJ2-7; tentatively, D is TRBD1 or TRBD2 (5 bases each). V was cut by 5 bases and J by 3 bases, with 11 bases left in between. This CDR3 has 13 residues. From germline, CDR1 is SEHNR and CDR2 FQNEAQ (reference sequence). CDR3 nucleotide sequence: TGTGCCAGCAGCCATAGGGACCGCTACGAGCAGTACTTC. Its protein product is CASSHRDRYEQYF.

The rearrangement joins TRBV29-1 to TRBJ2-5; the D gene is possibly TRBD1 (5 bases). Germline V gene lookup returns CDR1 SQVTM and CDR2 ANQGSEA. The length of the CDR3 is 12 residues. V lost 0 bases, J lost 5 bases, and 7 bases lay in between. DNA for the CDR3: TGCAGCGTTGAAGATCCAGGGGAGACCCAGTACTTC. The encoded protein is CSVEDPGETQYF.

Notes on this clone: A read error may produce the germline difference seen at one junction end. The gene calls are TRBV7-7 and TRBJ2-7; D is unclear. CDR1 is SSHAT, CDR2 FNYEAQ, per germline (reference sequence). This CDR3 is 11 amino acids long. This chain's CDR3 is CASSPSREQYF. The DNA for the CDR3 is TGTGCTAGCAGCCCGTCTAGAGAGCAGTACTTC.

The gene calls are TRBV6-1 and TRBJ2-2; tentative D call: TRBD1 (6 bases). Trimming took 0 bases from V and 4 from J, leaving 6 bases between them. The germline gives CDR1 MNHNS, CDR2 SASEGT. The CDR3 contains 14 residues. In nucleotides, the CDR3 is TGTGCCAGCAGTGAAGCGGGGGCCACCGGGGAGCTGTTTTTT. Protein product: CASSEAGATGELFF.

The rearrangement joins TRBV27 to TRBJ1-2, with 7 bases that match TRBD1. With 6 bases clipped from V and 6 bases from J, the junction kept 7 bases outside the gene matches. This CDR3 contains 13 residues. From germline, CDR1 is MNHEY and CDR2 SMNVEV (reference sequence). Here the CDR3 reads CASRLQGYDGYTF. In DNA, the CDR3 is TGTGCCAGCAGATTACAGGGGTACGATGGCTACACCTTC.

J is TRBJ2-1 and V is TRBV28; TRBD2 aligns across 9 bases. The V segment lost 7 bases and the J segment 7 bases; nucleotides outside the gene matches: 11. CDR1 is MDHEN, CDR2 SYDVKM, per germline. The CDR3 totals 15 residues. CDR3: CASTAPGTSNNEQFF. CDR3 in DNA: TGTGCCAGCACTGCACCAGGGACTAGCAATAATGAGCAGTTCTTC.

This clone was recorded only once. The gene calls are TRBV10-1 and TRBJ2-7; D is perhaps TRBD1 or TRBD2 (6 bases each). V dropped 4 bases and J dropped 0 bases, with 10 bases sitting between them. CDR3 length: 14 amino acids. The germline V gene has CDR1 WNHNN and CDR2 SYGVQD (reference sequence). The CDR3 nucleotides read TGCGCCAGCAGTGCCCCGGGGGCCTCCTACGAGCAGTACTTC. Residues: CASSAPGASYEQYF.

This rearrangement joins TRBV28 to TRBJ1-6; D may be TRBD1 (5 bases). V lost 6 bases and J lost 7, with 19 bases in between. The CDR3 consists of 16 residues. Per the germline V gene, CDR1 is MDHEN and CDR2 is SYDVKM. CDR3 nucleotides: TGTGCCAGCAGCCAAAGGGTGGGACCGCTAAATTCACCCCTCCACTTT. Translation: CASSQRVGPLNSPLHF.

This clone has only a few counts. The rearrangement links TRBV24-1 to TRBJ1-5; tentative D call: TRBD1 (6 bases). The CDR3 covers 15 residues. The V end lost 3 bases, the J end lost 3 bases, and 11 bases lay between the germline ends. From germline, CDR1 is KGHDR and CDR2 SFDVKD. The CDR3 spells CATSDTGTSNQPQHF. CDR3 nucleotide sequence: TGTGCCACCAGTGATACAGGGACGTCCAATCAGCCCCAGCATTTT.

In its sample, this clone was seen once. This chain connects TRBV7-2 to TRBJ1-2; the D gene is possibly TRBD1 (6 bases). Between the trimmed V and J ends, which lost 1 base and 7 bases, there was a span of 19 bases. Germline assignment: CDR1 SGHTA and CDR2 FQGNSA. The CDR3 loop spans 16 amino acids. In nucleotides, the CDR3 is TGTGCCAGCAGCTTAGATTCTGGGGGGCTAAGGGGTGGCTACACCTTC. This translates into CASSLDSGGLRGGYTF.

The rearrangement links TRBV19 to TRBJ2-1; TRBD1 might be the D (7 bases). V was clipped by 9 bases and J by 3 bases, with 18 bases between them. Germline loops: CDR1 LNHDA, CDR2 SQIVND (reference sequence). CDR3 length equals 15 residues. The CDR3 DNA sequence: TGTGCCAGCTCGCCAGGGGGGACTTTCTACAATGAGCAGTTCTTC. It is translated as CASSPGGTFYNEQFF.

V is TRBV27 and J is TRBJ2-3; 12 nucleotides match TRBD2. The CDR3 is made up of 16 amino acids. Unmatched junction bases numbered 8, after V lost 6 bases and J lost 4 bases. The V gene's germline CDR1 is MNHEY and CDR2 SMNVEV (reference sequence). CDR3 coding DNA: TGTGCCAGCAGCGATCTAGCGGGAGGGGGTTCAGATACGCAGTATTTT. Its protein is CASSDLAGGGSDTQYF.

The V and J genes are TRBV13 and TRBJ2-7; unclear D gene. This CDR3 contains 12 residues. Trimming took 0 bases from V and 3 from J, leaving 3 bases between them. The V gene's germline CDR1 is PRHDT and CDR2 FYEKMQ (reference sequence). The CDR3 spells CASSLGHYEQYF. Written as DNA, the CDR3 is TGTGCCAGCAGCTTAGGACACTACGAGCAGTACTTC.

The rearrangement links TRBV4-3 to TRBJ2-3; TRBD2 aligns across 11 bases. V shed 3 bases and J 3 bases; nucleotides not matched to a gene: 5. This CDR3 has 16 amino acids. The germline CDR1 and CDR2 sequences are LGHNA and YSLEER. The CDR3 loop is CASSHTSGRGTDTQYF. The CDR3 DNA sequence: TGCGCCAGCAGCCATACTAGCGGGAGAGGGACAGATACGCAGTATTTT.

This chain links TRBV6-6 with TRBJ1-5, with no clear D. CDR1 and CDR2 from the germline V gene are MNHNY and SVGAGI (reference sequence). V was clipped by 7 bases and J by 6 bases, with 19 bases between them. This CDR3 has 15 amino acids. CDR3 sequence reads: CASTPDRIPGQPQHF. CDR3 coding DNA: TGTGCCAGCACCCCCGATAGGATTCCGGGTCAGCCCCAGCATTTT.

The V call is TRBV19, the J call TRBJ2-1; D unclear. Germline CDR1 reads LNHDA; CDR2 reads SQIVND (reference sequence). Trimming left V 8 bases short and J 0 bases short, with 8 bases between. This CDR3 region has 13 residues. The CDR3 here is CASSQYSYNEQFF. The CDR3 nucleotides read TGTGCCAGTTCCCAGTACTCCTACAATGAGCAGTTCTTC.

V and J are TRBV3-1 (or the pseudogene TRBV3-2) and TRBJ1-2; D is ambiguous. Trimming took 1 base from V and 0 from J, leaving 9 bases between them. This CDR3 comprises 15 residues. Per the germline V gene, CDR1 is LGHDT and CDR2 is YNNKEL (reference sequence). CDR3 nucleotide sequence: TGTGCCAGCAGCCAAGGGCCGACGGCTAACTATGGCTACACCTTC. Amino acid sequence: CASSQGPTANYGYTF.

This clone was counted only a few times. CDR3 nucleotides: TGTGCCAGCAGCCCGGGGTTGGGATCCTATAATTCACCCCTCCACTTT. Translation gives CASSPGLGSYNSPLHF. The chain links TRBV7-9 to TRBJ1-6, with D unclear. The ends were cut back, 5 bases at V and 1 base at J, with 12 bases in the middle. From germline, CDR1 is SEHNR and CDR2 FQNEAQ (reference sequence). The CDR3 totals 16 residues. Based on the CDR3 plus reference TRBV7-9 and TRBJ1-6, the full variable domain is DTGVSQNPRHKITKRGQNVTFRCDPISEHNRLYWYRQTLGQGPEFLTYFQNEAQLEKSRLLSDRFSAERPKGSFSTLEIQRTEQGDSAMYLCASSPGLGSYNSPLHFGNGTRLTVT.

In DNA form, the CDR3 reads TGTGCCAGCAGCCCAGCAGGGGGGGTCTCTGGAAACACCATATATTTT. As protein: CASSPAGGVSGNTIYF. The gene calls are TRBV7-2 and TRBJ1-3; 7 bases fit TRBD1. In germline, CDR1 is SGHTA, CDR2 FQGNSA. The CDR3 spans 16 residues. V was pared by 5 bases and J by 0 bases, with 7 bases of the junction left unmatched.

V and J are TRBV27 and TRBJ1-5; 8 nucleotides align to TRBD1. Unmatched junction bases numbered 12, after V lost 4 bases and J lost 4 bases. This CDR3 is built from 17 residues. Looked up from germline, CDR1 is MNHEY and CDR2 is SMNVEV (reference sequence). This chain's CDR3 is CASSSLGSRDRNQPQHF. The CDR3 nucleotides are TGTGCCAGCAGTTCGCTTGGCTCCCGGGACAGGAATCAGCCCCAGCATTTT.

This clone occurred a few times. The V gene is TRBV6-5, the J gene TRBJ2-1; D unresolved. From germline, CDR1 is MNHEY and CDR2 SVGAGI. The CDR3 sequence is 12 residues long. With 7 bases removed from V and 3 bases from J, the gap between germline ends came to 7 bases. The CDR3 protein is CASTLRYNEQFF. The CDR3 coding sequence is TGTGCCAGCACTCTCCGCTACAATGAGCAGTTCTTC.